The rows below give T cell receptor beta chains drawn from one sample of a study of blood T cell repertoires in COVID-19. The assay was immunoSEQ multiplex PCR, and TCRdb's table has in-frame clones only and misses some. Altogether about 64,000 clones are present, approximately 88% being singletons, with the ten largest covering about 40%. The specimen was peripheral blood. These receptors all come from a woman aged 55-70 years with COVID-19, enrolled during active disease. CDR3s leave out the opening cysteine and the closing phenylalanine or tryptophan. The D gene is left open where the match is weak. The size field is filled for only some rows; it gives once, few, many or a size class.

d_call j_call clone_size v_call cdr3_aa
TRBD2 TRBJ2-2 NA TRBV4-3 ASSQEGLAGAHTGELF
TRBD1 TRBJ2-5 NA TRBV7-9 ASSPRTGPGKETQY
TRBD1 TRBJ2-5 NA TRBV27 ASRPTGGETQY
NA TRBJ2-7 NA TRBV24-1 ATSLGGSYEQY
TRBD1 TRBJ1-2 NA TRBV7-9 ASSPGTGNARGYT
TRBD1 TRBJ1-4 NA TRBV6-6 ASSGTESNEKLF
NA TRBJ2-7 once TRBV7-8 ASSTLRGRNYEQY
TRBD2 TRBJ2-3 NA TRBV6-2/TRBV6-3 ASSYSRLAGTDTQY
TRBD2 TRBJ2-1 NA TRBV24-1 ATQGLAGGSPPGNEQF
NA TRBJ1-2 NA TRBV7-9 ASSTTLGYT
TRBD2 TRBJ2-2 NA TRBV7-9 ASSRTSGSYKAGELF
TRBD1 TRBJ2-7 once TRBV5-4 ASSQGQGSTYEQY
NA TRBJ2-2 NA TRBV29-1 SVERNTGELF
TRBD1 TRBJ1-4 NA TRBV7-2 ASSLGDRRNEKLF
NA TRBJ2-3 NA TRBV5-8 ASSLGLRTDTQY
TRBD2 TRBJ2-1 NA TRBV6-5 ASSYGGEGYNEQF
TRBD1 TRBJ2-7 NA TRBV6-5 ASSPTGGIYEQY
TRBD1 TRBJ2-4 NA TRBV6-5 ASQSEGAKNIQY
TRBD1 TRBJ1-1 NA TRBV6-2/TRBV6-3 ASSLLQGTDTEAF
NA TRBJ1-5 NA TRBV6-5 ASSSPAGYSNQPQH
NA TRBJ1-3 NA TRBV10-3 AIRSSQGGNTIY
NA TRBJ1-5 once TRBV11-2 ASSRGQYQPQH
TRBD1 TRBJ1-3 NA TRBV7-2 ASSFPTGASGNTIY
NA TRBJ1-1 NA TRBV6-5 ASSFLSEAF
NA TRBJ2-7 NA TRBV4-3 ASSQDPGSYEQY
NA TRBJ1-6 NA TRBV3-1/TRBV3-2 ASGREGNSPLH
TRBD1 TRBJ1-1 NA TRBV7-9 ASSLWGQENTEAF
NA TRBJ2-3 NA TRBV30 AWSVRQGLADTQY
NA TRBJ2-1 NA TRBV3-1/TRBV3-2 ASSQVRGEQF
NA TRBJ2-3 few TRBV9 ASSVGASYRTDTQY
TRBD1 TRBJ1-3 NA TRBV18 ASSLDRDLGNTIY
TRBD1 TRBJ1-2 NA TRBV27 ASSYGTEPLYT
TRBD1 TRBJ2-7 NA TRBV6-6 ASSYRGQGRTYEQY
TRBD1 TRBJ1-5 NA TRBV28 ASSRRGRGSNNQPQH
TRBD1 TRBJ1-1 NA TRBV30 AWSAGDRDTEAF
TRBD1 TRBJ1-6 once TRBV20-1 SASWGRGNSPLH
TRBD1 TRBJ1-2 NA TRBV7-9 ASSSFRDRGPGYT
TRBD1 TRBJ1-5 NA TRBV27 ASGDRAQPQH